Listed below are T cell receptor beta chains from one sample, sequenced in a study of cytomegalovirus exposure and HLA in healthy donors. Measured with immunoSEQ multiplex PCR; TCRdb has only the in-frame clones, and not every one. The repertoire holds 110,000 or so clones, with 80% to 85% as singletons. The specimen was PBMCs. The receptors shown here come from a woman aged 40 to 50 in good health and CMV-seronegative. Each CDR3 is given with its conserved first and last residue. Clone size appears in some rows only: once, few, many, or a class for an expanded clone.

size	V	J	CDR3
.	TRBV11-2	TRBJ2-1	CASRSPQVREQFF
.	TRBV27	TRBJ1-2	CASSSIPGTGAPSYGYTF
.	TRBV25-1	TRBJ2-4	CASSEPPQGAAKNIQYF
.	TRBV4-2	TRBJ2-1	CASSRTGQVDYNEQFF
.	TRBV19	TRBJ2-7	CASSIASGHSYEQYF
few	TRBV7-9	TRBJ2-1	CASSSPGAWNEQFF
.	TRBV15	TRBJ2-5	CATSRVWRGVQETQYF
.	TRBV7-9	TRBJ2-7	CASSLGSGGQYF
.	TRBV19	.	CASSKGQGASSYEQYF
once	TRBV6-5	TRBJ2-7	CASSYGDSGTYEQYF
.	TRBV27	TRBJ2-1	CASSLGTSGWYGEQFF
.	TRBV19	TRBJ2-3	CASNPGVWDTQYF
.	TRBV18	TRBJ2-7	CASSFGTSGSSYEQYF
.	TRBV7-2	TRBJ2-1	CASRDGTSGRYNEQFF
.	TRBV29-1	TRBJ2-5	CSVGRRPTSGGEETQYF
once	TRBV5-1	TRBJ1-2	CASSSTGSNYGYTF
.	TRBV7-3	TRBJ2-1	CASSSTSGRNEQFF
.	TRBV5-4	TRBJ2-5	CASSSTRGRETQYF
few	TRBV10-3	TRBJ2-1	CANGAGPTNEQFF
.	TRBV27	TRBJ1-1	CASSQEGVGRPMNTEAFF
.	TRBV7-9	TRBJ2-5	CASAPTGEGRETQYF
.	TRBV6-5	TRBJ1-2	CASRHTGTGDGYTF
.	TRBV11-2	TRBJ1-4	CASSLEQGGELFF
.	TRBV6-6	TRBJ2-1	CASSQKSYNEQFF
.	TRBV12-2	TRBJ2-7	CASHAGTGVYEQYF
.	TRBV29-1	TRBJ2-2	CSVTSGGPRTGELFF
once	TRBV11-2	TRBJ1-2	CASSLRPGFGYTF
.	TRBV27	TRBJ2-7	CVSSLRGEQYF
few	TRBV5-6	TRBJ1-2	CASTFRDRGNYGYTF